These T cell receptor beta chains were read from a single sample in a study of OX40 agonist ivuxolimab in advanced cancers. The table came from immunoSEQ multiplex PCR; TCRdb's copy has only in-frame clones and leaves some out. In the table there are approximately 64,000 clones, around four fifths of which are singletons. This material consisted of CD4+ or CD8+ T cells sorted from blood, taken in a trial of the OX40 agonist ivuxolimab. The receptors derive from an adult with an advanced solid tumor such as melanoma, head and neck, liver or kidney cancer. CDR3s include the opening cysteine and the closing phenylalanine or tryptophan. The D gene is left open where the match is weak. Rows give clone size only sometimes, using once, few, many, or a class for an expanded clone.

d_gene | j_gene | v_gene | abundance | CDR3aa | CDR3nt
TRBD2 | TRBJ2-1 | TRBV5-1 | - | CASTSGIYNEQFF | TGCGCCAGTACTAGCGGGATTTACAATGAGCAGTTCTTC
- | TRBJ2-3 | TRBV12-5 | - | CASGSPGRDGTDTQYF | TGTGCTAGTGGTTCCCCAGGGCGGGATGGCACAGATACGCAGTATTTT
- | TRBJ2-2 | TRBV14 | few | CASSKTRTGELFF | TGTGCCAGCAGTAAGACTCGCACCGGGGAGCTGTTTTTT
- | TRBJ2-1 | TRBV12-5 | once | CASVSLGLGAGYNEQFF | TGTGCTAGTGTTTCCCTAGGCCTGGGGGCCGGCTACAATGAGCAGTTCTTC
- | TRBJ2-2 | TRBV19 | - | CASSISINTGELFF | TGTGCCAGTAGTATAAGCATTAACACCGGGGAGCTGTTTTTT
TRBD2 | TRBJ2-6 | TRBV9 | - | CASSDREVGGANVLTF | TGTGCCAGCAGCGACCGGGAGGTGGGAGGGGCCAACGTCCTGACTTTC
- | TRBJ2-7 | TRBV27 | - | CASSPTGSYEQYF | TGTGCCAGCAGTCCGACAGGCTCCTACGAGCAGTACTTC
- | TRBJ2-7 | TRBV18 | once | CASSLTQVSSYEQYF | TGTGCCAGCTCCCTAACACAGGTTTCTTCCTACGAGCAGTACTTC
- | TRBJ2-4 | TRBV2 | - | CASSDAIQNIQYF | TGTGCCAGCAGTGACGCGATCCAAAACATTCAGTACTTC
- | TRBJ1-2 | TRBV9 | - | CASSPLGGGYTF | TGTGCCAGCAGCCCGCTAGGAGGAGGCTACACCTTC
- | TRBJ1-6 | TRBV5-4 | - | CASSPVGGSPLHF | TGTGCCAGCAGTCCCGTAGGGGGATCACCCCTCCACTTT
- | TRBJ2-6 | TRBV13 | - | CASSSLPGTEESGANVLTF | TGTGCCAGCAGCTCGCTGCCCGGGACGGAAGAGTCTGGGGCCAACGTCCTGACTTTC
- | TRBJ2-3 | TRBV4-1 | - | CASSQAGLTQYF | TGCGCCAGCAGCCAAGCGGGTCTTACGCAGTATTTT
- | TRBJ2-5 | TRBV7-3 | - | CASSLMAEETQYF | TGTGCCAGCAGCTTAATGGCGGAGGAGACCCAGTACTTC
- | TRBJ2-1 | TRBV7-6 | once | CASSLSGTAEGAYNEQFF | TGTGCCAGCAGCTTGTCCGGGACTGCGGAGGGGGCCTACAATGAGCAGTTCTTC
- | TRBJ2-5 | TRBV7-3 | once | CASSPAGGETQYF | TGTGCCAGCAGCCCCGCCGGTGGGGAGACCCAGTACTTC
- | TRBJ2-1 | TRBV5-1 | - | CASSLPDARNEQFF | TGCGCCAGCAGCTTGCCGGACGCGAGGAATGAGCAGTTCTTC
- | TRBJ2-5 | TRBV7-9 | - | CASSWGGTQETQYF | TGTGCCAGCAGCTGGGGGGGGACACAAGAGACCCAGTACTTC
- | TRBJ2-7 | TRBV30 | - | CACRDPVFGEQYF | TGTGCCTGCCGGGATCCCGTCTTTGGCGAGCAGTACTTC
- | TRBJ2-1 | TRBV19 | - | CASTQRRGSNNEQFF | TGTGCCAGCACTCAACGCCGAGGGTCGAACAATGAGCAGTTCTTC
- | TRBJ1-2 | TRBV28 | once | CASSPGEKHGGYTF | TGTGCCAGCAGCCCGGGAGAAAAGCACGGCGGCTACACCTTC
TRBD2 | TRBJ2-1 | TRBV7-8 | - | CASSLLAGDNEQFF | TGTGCCAGCAGCCTCCTAGCGGGAGACAATGAGCAGTTCTTC
TRBD2 | TRBJ2-2 | TRBV6-4 | - | CASSALAGVAGELFF | TGTGCCAGCAGTGCACTAGCGGGAGTTGCCGGGGAGCTGTTTTTT
- | TRBJ2-2 | TRBV7-3 | few | CASSLKGHQLQNTGELFF | TGTGCCAGCAGCTTAAAGGGACACCAGTTGCAGAACACCGGGGAGCTGTTTTTT
TRBD2 | TRBJ2-7 | TRBV2 | - | CATKPGTSPYEQYF | TGTGCCACTAAACCAGGGACTAGTCCCTACGAGCAGTACTTC
- | TRBJ2-7 | TRBV5-6 | - | CASSLGTDFQGEQYF | TGTGCCAGCAGCTTGGGGACAGACTTCCAGGGCGAGCAGTACTTC
- | TRBJ1-5 | TRBV28 | - | CASRRFGYSNQPQHF | TGTGCCAGCAGGAGGTTCGGTTATAGCAATCAGCCCCAGCATTTT
- | TRBJ2-7 | TRBV18 | - | CASSPQSSYEQYF | TGTGCCAGCTCACCCCAGAGCTCCTACGAGCAGTACTTC
TRBD1 | TRBJ2-3 | TRBV5-4 | - | CASSLYRAGGVDTQYF | TGTGCCAGCAGCCTGTATCGGGCAGGGGGCGTAGATACGCAGTATTTT
- | TRBJ2-1 | TRBV19 | - | CASSRGGRRANEQFF | TGTGCCAGTAGTCGTGGGGGCCGAAGGGCCAATGAGCAGTTCTTC
TRBD2 | TRBJ2-1 | TRBV9 | - | CASSSGVYNEQFF | TGTGCCAGCAGTAGCGGGGTTTACAATGAGCAGTTCTTC
TRBD2 | TRBJ2-5 | TRBV6-6 | - | CASSYSTGEGRETQYF | TGTGCCAGCAGTTACTCCACCGGGGAGGGGAGAGAGACCCAGTACTTC
- | TRBJ2-1 | TRBV19 | few | CASSMGRSLSGEQFF | TGTGCCAGTAGTATGGGCAGAAGTTTATCGGGTGAGCAGTTCTTC
- | TRBJ2-1 | TRBV21-1 | - | CASSLDRPSYNEQFF | TGTGCCAGCAGTTTGGACAGGCCTTCCTACAATGAGCAGTTCTTC
TRBD1 | TRBJ2-2 | TRBV11-2 | - | CASSYETGSGELFF | TGTGCCAGCAGCTACGAGACAGGGAGCGGGGAGCTGTTTTTT
TRBD1 | TRBJ1-5 | TRBV5-6 | - | CASSLGTAVDQPQHF | TGTGCCAGCAGCCTCGGGACAGCTGTTGATCAGCCCCAGCATTTT
TRBD2 | TRBJ2-3 | TRBV4-2 | - | CASSRAGGSLTDTQYF | TGTGCCAGCAGCCGCGCGGGCGGGAGCCTCACAGATACGCAGTATTTT
- | TRBJ2-7 | TRBV6-5 | - | CASSYRTPAFEQYF | TGTGCCAGCAGTTACCGGACCCCGGCGTTTGAGCAGTACTTC
- | TRBJ1-5 | TRBV19 | - | CASRTRNQPQHF | TGTGCCAGTAGAACCCGTAATCAGCCCCAGCATTTT
- | TRBJ2-5 | TRBV25-1 | - | CASSEYRAGGETQYF | TGTGCCAGCAGTGAATATAGGGCAGGGGGGGAGACCCAGTACTTC
TRBD2 | TRBJ2-1 | TRBV9 | - | CASSITSGSEEQFF | TGTGCCAGCAGCATTACTAGCGGGAGTGAAGAGCAGTTCTTC